Sequencing of this T cell receptor (beta chain) was carried out in a study of T cells after yellow fever vaccination. About the study: Fractions containing few cells were prepared with SMART-Seq v4 Ultra Low Input. Study-wide results and limits: When the response was secondary, it was weaker but reached its peak faster, day 5 versus 15. A minor fraction of clonotypes spanned both CD4 and CD8 compartments. Primary-vaccination clones mostly resurfaced post-booster (about 95% CD4, around 88% CD8).

Trimming stripped 0 bases from V and 0 bases from J, with 12 bases between. From germline, CDR1 is SGDLS and CDR2 YYNGEE. The CDR3 covers 16 residues. This clonotype has more than one count but fewer than ten. Its target is not known. TCRdb processed the 5' RACE reads anew with MiXCR; each CDR3 protein has one entry. The sample records around 320,000 distinct CDR3 sequences, roughly a tenth being singletons. This chain connects TRBV9 to TRBJ1-1; D is undetermined. This receptor was identified in a man younger than 35 who received the YFV17D yellow fever vaccine. This material consisted of CD4+ T cells sorted from PBMCs, taken 45 days after the yellow fever booster vaccination. The CDR3 is CASSVATPGLNTEAFF. The DNA of the CDR3 is TGTGCCAGCAGCGTAGCTACGCCAGGTCTGAACACTGAAGCTTTCTTT.